One sample yielded the 31 T cell receptor beta chains listed below, sequenced in a study of T cell responses to AZD1222 COVID-19 vaccine. Libraries were prepared by immunoSEQ multiplex PCR; TCRdb keeps only in-frame clonotypes and omits some of them. The table records 100,000 to 150,000 clones, about 85% of them present only once. Sequencing was performed on peripheral blood, taken 28 days after the second AZD1222 dose. The receptors were sampled from an adult who received the AZD1222 COVID-19 vaccine.

The chain is built from TRBV19 and TRBJ2-3, with D maybe TRBD2 (6 bases). The V and J ends lost 6 bases and 4 bases respectively, with 8 bases between them. Germline CDR1 and CDR2: LNHDA and SQIVND (reference sequence). The CDR3 contains 12 residues. Written as DNA, the CDR3 is TGTGCCAGTAGGGGCGGGGCAGATACGCAGTATTTT. It specifies CASRGGADTQYF.

The chain recombines TRBV4-1 with TRBJ1-1; 10 bases align to TRBD1. CDR1 and CDR2 from the germline V gene are MGHRA and YSYEKL. CDR3 length: 14 residues. Unmatched junction bases numbered 11, after V lost 8 bases and J lost 8 bases. The CDR3 is CASARGQGVEEAFF. For the CDR3, the DNA is TGCGCCAGCGCGAGAGGACAGGGGGTCGAAGAAGCTTTCTTT.

The chain couples TRBV5-1 to TRBJ2-5; D uncertain. The CDR3 has 14 residues. The V and J ends lost 0 bases and 0 bases respectively, with 6 bases between them. Per germline, CDR1 SGHRS and CDR2 YFSETQ. CDR3 amino acids: CASSLGRNQETQYF. CDR3 DNA: TGCGCCAGCAGCTTGGGACGGAACCAAGAGACCCAGTACTTC.

The V call is TRBV28, the J call TRBJ2-1; weak D call: TRBD1 (6 bases). CDR3 length: 15 residues. Trimming pared 4 bases from V and 10 bases from J, leaving 20 bases between. Germline loops: CDR1 MDHEN, CDR2 SYDVKM. The CDR3 DNA is TGTGCCAGCAGTTCGGTAAACAACAGGGTGGGGGAGCAGTTCTTC. Encoded protein: CASSSVNNRVGEQFF.

The chain has TRBV10-3 and TRBJ2-2; 8 bases are shared with TRBD1. V dropped 10 bases and J dropped 6; count of bases not matched to a gene: 16. The CDR3 covers 16 residues. Germline V CDR1 and CDR2: ENHRY, SYGVKD. The CDR3 DNA is TGTGCCACCACGGTTGGCGGCAGGGGGCAGGCCGGGGAGCTGTTTTTT. This translates into CATTVGGRGQAGELFF.

This clone was recorded once. V usage is TRBV7-2 and J usage is TRBJ1-6, with a weak D call TRBD1 (6 bases). Trimming stripped 0 bases from V and 9 bases from J, with 24 bases between. Germline-derived CDR1 and CDR2 are SGHTA and FQGNSA. This CDR3 contains 19 residues. The CDR3 nucleotides are TGTGCCAGCAGCTTAGCCGGCAGAGGGGGAGGTGGTGGCTCTTCACCCCTCCACTTT. This sequence encodes CASSLAGRGGGGGSSPLHF.

The CDR3 reads CASSSRHKYGYTF. CDR3 in DNA: TGTGCCAGCAGTTCGAGACACAAGTATGGCTACACCTTC. The chain combines TRBV28 with TRBJ1-2; D is undetermined. The CDR3 spans 13 residues. Trimming took 4 bases from V and 5 from J, leaving 11 bases between them. CDR1 is MDHEN and CDR2 is SYDVKM in the germline V gene.

By its share, this clone is medium-sized. The V gene is TRBV19, the J gene TRBJ2-1, with D perhaps TRBD1 (6 bases). The CDR3 consists of 16 residues. CDR1 LNHDA and CDR2 SQIVND come from the germline V gene (reference sequence). The V and J ends lost 5 bases and 0 bases respectively, with 14 bases between them. In DNA, the CDR3 is TGTGCCAGTAGTGTCACGACAGGCAGCTCCTACAATGAGCAGTTCTTC. Residues: CASSVTTGSSYNEQFF.

This chain uses TRBV28 with TRBJ1-6; no clear D gene. The CDR3 consists of 13 residues. CDR1 and CDR2 (germline): MDHEN, SYDVKM. V lost 9 bases to trimming and J lost 6 bases, with 12 bases between them. CDR3: CASLREPNSPLHF. The CDR3 DNA is TGTGCCAGTCTTAGGGAACCTAATTCACCCCTCCACTTT.

The chain recombines TRBV10-3 with TRBJ1-1; D unresolved. Germline V lookup: CDR1 ENHRY, CDR2 SYGVKD. With 2 bases removed from V and 0 bases from J, the gap between germline ends came to 4 bases. This CDR3 region has 13 residues. The CDR3 region is CAISEGLNTEAFF. CDR3 bases: TGTGCCATCAGTGAGGGACTGAACACTGAAGCTTTCTTT.

This CDR3 is CSVEVGTSDYGYTF. The CDR3, as DNA: TGCAGCGTTGAAGTCGGGACATCCGACTATGGCTACACCTTC. The chain links TRBV29-1 to TRBJ1-2, with a tentative D call TRBD1 (6 bases). The V gene's germline CDR1 is SQVTM and CDR2 ANQGSEA. With 1 base removed from V and 3 bases from J, the gap between germline ends came to 12 bases. The CDR3 consists of 14 residues.

The V gene is TRBV6-6, the J gene TRBJ1-4; 7 bases are shared with TRBD1. J lost 8 bases, V lost 4 bases, and 10 bases had no gene match. The CDR3 sequence is 15 residues long. In germline, CDR1 is MNHNY, CDR2 SVGAGI (reference sequence). In DNA, the CDR3 is TGTGCCAGCAGTTCCCCGCAGACAGGGCGAGAAAAACTGTTTTTT. Protein product: CASSSPQTGREKLFF.

This rearrangement joins TRBV19 to TRBJ2-3; 8 nucleotides line up with TRBD2. The J segment lost 2 bases and the V segment lost 5 bases, leaving 3 bases of the junction unmatched. Germline assignment: CDR1 LNHDA and CDR2 SQIVND (reference sequence). There are 14 residues in the CDR3. CDR3 amino acids: CASSRGGFTDTQYF. CDR3 in DNA: TGTGCCAGTAGTCGGGGGGGGTTCACAGATACGCAGTATTTT.

This sequence joins TRBV19 and TRBJ1-5; D gene uncertain. The ends were cut back, 7 bases at V and 5 bases at J, with 12 bases in the middle. From germline, CDR1 is LNHDA and CDR2 SQIVND (reference sequence). This CDR3 contains 13 residues. The CDR3 protein is CASNLDRYQPQHF. CDR3 bases: TGTGCCAGTAACCTTGACCGCTATCAGCCCCAGCATTTT.

This rearrangement joins TRBV2 to TRBJ1-5; D is uncertain. The V end was cut by 6 bases, the J end by 3 bases, with 12 bases between. The CDR3 contains 14 residues. The germline V gene has CDR1 SNHLY and CDR2 FYNNEI. The CDR3, as DNA: TGTGCCAGCAGACTCTACAGTACCAATCAGCCCCAGCATTTT. The encoded protein is CASRLYSTNQPQHF.

This sequence joins TRBV20-1 and TRBJ1-2, with D uncertain. The length of the CDR3 is 16 residues. The germline V gene has CDR1 DFQATT and CDR2 SNEGSKA (reference sequence). V was shortened by 5 bases and J by 4 bases, with 23 bases between the two germline ends. The DNA for the CDR3 is TGCAGTGCTGGTGTATCACTGCTCGCGATCAGCTATGGCTACACCTTC. It specifies CSAGVSLLAISYGYTF.

The rearrangement joins TRBV7-3 to TRBJ2-2; TRBD1 might be the D (6 bases). The CDR3 runs 14 residues. Trimming stripped 5 bases from V and 3 bases from J, with 10 bases between. The germline CDR1 and CDR2 sequences are SGHTA and FQGTGA. The CDR3 protein is CASSEQGDTGELFF. In DNA form, the CDR3 reads TGTGCCAGCAGCGAACAGGGAGACACCGGGGAGCTGTTTTTT. Looking up the rest from reference TRBV7-3 and TRBJ2-2 gives the full variable domain: GAGVSQTPSNKVTEKGKYVELRCDPISGHTALYWYRQSLGQGPEFLIYFQGTGAADDSGLPNDRFFAVRPEGSVSTLKIQRTERGDSAVYLCASSEQGDTGELFFGEGSRLTVL.

The chain carries TRBV19 and TRBJ1-2, with 7 bases matching TRBD1. CDR1 is LNHDA and CDR2 is SQIVND in the germline V gene (reference sequence). This CDR3 is 15 amino acids long. V lost 3 bases to trimming and J lost 0 bases; unmatched junction nucleotides: 4. The CDR3 nucleotides read TGTGCCAGTAGTATGCTAGGGACAGCTAACTATGGCTACACCTTC. Translated, it gives CASSMLGTANYGYTF.

The V gene is TRBV19, the J gene TRBJ1-1, with TRBD1 matching over 8 bases. Germline CDR1 reads LNHDA; CDR2 reads SQIVND (reference sequence). V lost 4 bases to trimming and J lost 2 bases; unmatched junction nucleotides: 12. This CDR3 comprises 17 residues. CDR3 coding DNA: TGTGCCAGTAGTAATTCCCTGGGACAGGTACGAAACACTGAAGCTTTCTTT. Translating gives CASSNSLGQVRNTEAFF.

The J gene is TRBJ1-5, the V gene TRBV27; 9 positions match TRBD1. V lost 5 bases and J lost 1; bases outside the gene matches: 9. CDR3 length: 17 amino acids. CDR1 MNHEY and CDR2 SMNVEV come from the germline V gene (reference sequence). The CDR3 spells CASSLGQGRVSNQPQHF. The CDR3 DNA reads as TGTGCCAGCAGTCTAGGACAGGGGAGGGTGAGCAATCAGCCCCAGCATTTT.

The CDR3 nucleotides read TGTGCCAGCAGTCAAGACAGGGGGAACTATGGCTACACCTTC. Translated, it gives CASSQDRGNYGYTF. V and J are TRBV7-2 and TRBJ1-2, with 9 bases aligning to TRBD1. V gave up 6 bases and J gave up 2 bases; unmatched junction bases: 4. The CDR3 covers 14 residues. CDR1 is SGHTA and CDR2 is FQGNSA in the germline V gene. Full variable domain (rest looked up from reference TRBV7-2 and TRBJ1-2): GAGVSQSPSNKVTEKGKDVELRCDPISGHTALYWYRQSLGQGLEFLIYFQGNSAPDKSGLPSDRFSAERTGGSVSTLTIQRTQQEDSAVYLCASSQDRGNYGYTFGSGTRLTVV.

This chain joins TRBV18 and TRBJ2-7; 7 positions match TRBD1. The CDR3 loop spans 16 amino acids. The germline V gene has CDR1 KGHSH and CDR2 LQKENI. V shed 3 bases and J 5 bases; nucleotides not matched to a gene: 13. CDR3 sequence: CASSPPDGTVNHEQYF. As DNA, the CDR3 is TGTGCCAGCTCACCGCCGGACGGGACAGTCAACCACGAGCAGTACTTC.

The chain is built from TRBV7-3 and TRBJ1-1; tentative D call: TRBD1 (5 bases). The ends were cut back, 0 bases at V and 4 bases at J, with 9 bases in the middle. The CDR3 covers 14 residues. Germline CDR1 reads SGHTA; CDR2 reads FQGTGA. CDR3 protein: CASSLTGVGTEAFF. The CDR3 region has the DNA TGTGCCAGCAGCTTAACAGGGGTGGGCACTGAAGCTTTCTTT.

CDR3 region: CASSSLGLEDTQYF. In DNA, the CDR3 is TGTGCCAGCAGTTCCCTGGGACTAGAGGATACGCAGTATTTT. The genes are TRBV27 and TRBJ2-3; 8 nucleotides match TRBD2. The V gene's germline CDR1 is MNHEY and CDR2 SMNVEV (reference sequence). V dropped 4 bases and J dropped 6; count of bases not matched to a gene: 6. This CDR3 region has 14 residues.

The rearrangement uses TRBV2 and TRBJ2-2; 7 nucleotides align to TRBD1. The CDR3 is 13 amino acids. CDR1 and CDR2 from the germline V gene are SNHLY and FYNNEI. V gave up 6 bases and J gave up 7 bases; unmatched junction bases: 5. The CDR3 is CASRDRLGGELFF. For the CDR3, the DNA is TGTGCCAGCAGGGACAGGTTGGGCGGGGAGCTGTTTTTT. Looking up the rest from reference TRBV2 and TRBJ2-2 gives the full variable domain: EPEVTQTPSHQVTQMGQEVILRCVPISNHLYFYWYRQILGQKVEFLVSFYNNEISEKSEIFDDQFSVERPDGSNFTLKIRSTKLEDSAMYFCASRDRLGGELFFGEGSRLTVL.

The chain employs TRBV13 and TRBJ2-7; D is undetermined. The V end was cut by 0 bases, the J end by 4 bases, with 7 bases between. The germline gives CDR1 PRHDT, CDR2 FYEKMQ (reference sequence). The length of the CDR3 is 13 residues. The DNA of the CDR3 is TGTGCCAGCAGCTTAGGTGGAAAATACGAGCAGTACTTC. It yields the protein CASSLGGKYEQYF.

The rearrangement joins TRBV4-2 to TRBJ1-2, with no clear D. CDR1 is LGHNA and CDR2 is YNFKEQ in the germline V gene. CDR3 size: 12 residues. Trimming left V 0 bases short and J 4 bases short, with 3 bases between. CDR3 sequence reads: CASSQEGYGYTF. As DNA, the CDR3 is TGTGCCAGCAGCCAAGAGGGCTATGGCTACACCTTC.

V usage is TRBV9 and J usage is TRBJ1-5, with unresolved D. Trimming cost V 3 bases and J 7 bases, with 11 bases left between them. This CDR3 has 13 amino acids. Germline-derived CDR1 and CDR2 are SGDLS and YYNGEE. The CDR3 region is CASSATAEQPQHF. The CDR3 region has the DNA TGTGCCAGCAGCGCGACGGCGGAGCAGCCCCAGCATTTT.

This clone appeared a single time. This chain links TRBV18 with TRBJ1-2; 11 positions match TRBD1. The CDR3 consists of 14 residues. Per the germline V gene, CDR1 is KGHSH and CDR2 is LQKENI. Unmatched junction bases numbered 1, after V lost 3 bases and J lost 4 bases. CDR3 nucleotide sequence: TGTGCCAGCTCACCTGGACAGGGGGCCTATGGCTACACCTTC. Amino acids: CASSPGQGAYGYTF.

This sequence joins TRBV5-5 and TRBJ1-3; no clear D. The germline CDR1 and CDR2 sequences are SGHKS and YYEKEE (reference sequence). CDR3 length: 13 residues. Trimming removed 4 bases from V and 9 bases from J, with 14 bases in between. The CDR3 bases are TGTGCCAGCAGCCCGATAGTGGAGGGCACCATATATTTT. Translating it yields CASSPIVEGTIYF.

The chain uses TRBV18 and TRBJ2-7; D not resolved. CDR1 is KGHSH, CDR2 LQKENI, per germline. The V and J ends lost 6 bases and 0 bases respectively, with 9 bases between them. This CDR3 region has 13 residues. CDR3 DNA: TGTGCCAGCTCCCCGGGCGCCTCCTACGAGCAGTACTTC. As protein: CASSPGASYEQYF.